This T cell receptor beta chain was profiled in a study of shared clonotypes between healthy human individuals. TCRdb's copy holds only in-frame clones and misses some; the assay was immunoSEQ multiplex PCR. The sample records about 1.1 million clones, 70% to 80% being singletons. Germline CDR1 is SGHTA and CDR2 is FQGTGA. Trimming removed 5 bases at V and 0 bases at J, with 11 bases between. The CDR3 loop spans 15 amino acids. The donors were adults (healthy and HIV-negative) with no recent acute infections or vaccinations. This sequence originates from a man aged 18 to 30 in good health. Some clones in this sample may be carry-over from other donors' samples. Sequencing was carried out using memory CD4+ T cells from PBMCs. The subset denotes: CD45RA-negative fraction. The V and J genes are TRBV7-3 and TRBJ2-1; D may be TRBD1 (6 bases). This CDR3 reads CASSQQGFSYNEQFF. CDR3 nucleotides: TGTGCCAGCAGCCAACAGGGATTCTCCTACAATGAGCAGTTCTTC.